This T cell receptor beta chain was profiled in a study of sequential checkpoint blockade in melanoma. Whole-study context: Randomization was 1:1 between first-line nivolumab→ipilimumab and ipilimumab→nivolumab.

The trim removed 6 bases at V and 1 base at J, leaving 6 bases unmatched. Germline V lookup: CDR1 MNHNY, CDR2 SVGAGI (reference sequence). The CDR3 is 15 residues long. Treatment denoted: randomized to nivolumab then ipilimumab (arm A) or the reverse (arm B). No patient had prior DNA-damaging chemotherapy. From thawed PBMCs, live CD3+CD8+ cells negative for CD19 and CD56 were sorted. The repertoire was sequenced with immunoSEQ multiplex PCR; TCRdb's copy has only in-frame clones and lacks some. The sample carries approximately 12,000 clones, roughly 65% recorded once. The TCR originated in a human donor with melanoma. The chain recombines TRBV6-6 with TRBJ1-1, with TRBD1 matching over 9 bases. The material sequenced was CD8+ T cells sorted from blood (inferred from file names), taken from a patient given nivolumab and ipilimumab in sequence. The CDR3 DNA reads TGTGCCAGCAGCTCCAGGGACAGGGAGAACACTGAAGCTTTCTTT. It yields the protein CASSSRDRENTEAFF.